Following are 9 T cell receptor beta chains from one sample sequenced in a study of CD8+CD57+ T cells in acquired aplastic anemia. Genomic DNA, the template, was used for profiling of the TCR beta VDJ and CDR3. TCRdb reprocessed the reads with MiXCR, giving one entry per CDR3 protein. Among about 180,000 distinct CDR3 sequences listed, 48% were seen once. CD8+CD57+ cell expansion had been shown by flow cytometry in patients chosen for sequencing. Sample: sorted CD4+, CD8+, or CD8+CD57+ T cells (not recorded which) from PBMCs. All receptors come from a human donor with aplastic anemia.

The gene calls are TRBV2 and TRBJ1-1, with TRBD1 as a possible D gene (5 bases). The ends were cut back, 4 bases at V and 3 bases at J, with 9 bases in the middle. This CDR3 has 13 amino acids. Germline assignment: CDR1 SNHLY and CDR2 FYNNEI. CDR3 sequence: CASSGQMDTEAFF. CDR3 nucleotides: TGTGCCAGCAGTGGACAGATGGACACTGAAGCTTTCTTT.

This clonotype was seen at least ten times. V gene TRBV2 combines with J gene TRBJ2-1; 8 nucleotides align to TRBD2. Germline values: CDR1 SNHLY, CDR2 FYNNEI. This CDR3 has 19 residues. V lost 1 base to trimming and J lost 8 bases; unmatched junction nucleotides: 19. The CDR3, as DNA: TGTGCCAGCAGTGAAGAGGCTCTACCTACCGGGACTAGTTTGGATGAGCAGTTCTTC. Translated, it gives CASSEEALPTGTSLDEQFF.

This clonotype has a handful of counts. The genes are TRBV9 and TRBJ1-1, with 7 positions matching TRBD1. CDR1 SGDLS and CDR2 YYNGEE come from the germline V gene. CDR3 length equals 13 residues. With V trimmed by 4 bases and J by 3 bases, 3 bases remained unmatched. CDR3 amino acids: CASSHTGDTEAFF. CDR3 bases: TGTGCCAGCAGCCATACAGGGGACACTGAAGCTTTCTTT.

V usage is TRBV10-2 and J usage is TRBJ2-1; 8 bases fit TRBD2. Germline trimming cut 3 bases from V and 2 bases from J; bases unmatched to any gene: 9. CDR1 and CDR2 from the germline V gene are WSHSY and SAAADI. The CDR3 covers 17 residues. CDR3 amino acids: CASSDGASGFTYNEQFF. For the CDR3, the DNA is TGCGCCAGCAGTGATGGGGCTAGCGGGTTTACCTACAATGAGCAGTTCTTC.

This clonotype was observed once. The chain couples TRBV2 to TRBJ1-1, with 8 bases aligning to TRBD1. After removal of 8 bases from V and 3 bases from J, the junction contained 2 bases not matched to a gene. The CDR3 totals 12 residues. Per the germline V gene, CDR1 is SNHLY and CDR2 is FYNNEI. The CDR3, as DNA: TGTGCCAGCTGGGACAGGTACACTGAAGCTTTCTTT. Amino acid sequence: CASWDRYTEAFF. The whole variable domain, filled in from reference TRBV2 and TRBJ1-1, reads EPEVTQTPSHQVTQMGQEVILRCVPISNHLYFYWYRQILGQKVEFLVSFYNNEISEKSEIFDDQFSVERPDGSNFTLKIRSTKLEDSAMYFCASWDRYTEAFFGQGTRLTVV.

A word on this clonotype: This may arise from a read error, as a much more abundant clone is one base away. The rearrangement joins TRBV4-1 to TRBJ1-5, with D possibly TRBD1 on 5 matching bases. The CDR3 is 15 amino acids. The germline V gene has CDR1 MGHRA and CDR2 YSYEKL. V lost 0 bases and J 6 bases, leaving 12 bases between the germline ends. The CDR3 is CASSQEQVFGQPQHF. The CDR3 region has the DNA TGCGCCAGCAGCCAAGAACAGGTGTTTGGTCAGCCCCAGCATTTT.

The J gene is TRBJ1-2, the V gene TRBV29-1; D is unclear. Germline loops: CDR1 SQVTM, CDR2 ANQGSEA. The V end lost 6 bases, the J end lost 0 bases, and 8 bases lay between the germline ends. The CDR3 is 12 residues long. The DNA of the CDR3 is TGCAGCGTGTACAGTTCTAACTATGGCTACACCTTC. Its translation: CSVYSSNYGYTF.

This clonotype was observed a handful of times. The V gene is TRBV29-1, the J gene TRBJ1-5; no clear D gene. CDR3 length: 13 amino acids. Germline V gene sequence: CDR1 SQVTM, CDR2 ANQGSEA. The V and J ends lost 6 bases and 6 bases respectively, with 15 bases between them. The CDR3 spells CSVGDGAFQPQHF. CDR3 sequence (DNA): TGCAGCGTGGGAGACGGAGCATTTCAGCCCCAGCATTTT.

V gene TRBV7-8 combines with J gene TRBJ2-7; D possibly corresponds to TRBD2 (5 bases). V was clipped by 2 bases and J by 1 base, with 15 bases between them. Germline CDR1 reads SGHVS; CDR2 reads FQNEAQ. The CDR3 sequence is 16 residues long. CDR3 DNA sequence: TGTGCCAGCAGCTTAAAGAGGGTTGCGGGTTCCTACGAGCAGTACTTC. Its translation: CASSLKRVAGSYEQYF.